The 2 T cell receptor beta chains listed next were all sequenced from one sample in a study. TCRdb used MiXCR to reprocess the RT-PCR reads, holding one entry per CDR3 protein. The profile shows fewer than 800,000 distinct CDR3 sequences, 12% to 15% of them singletons. Material for sequencing was memory CD4+ T cells from blood. These receptors were collected from a female donor in good health, serving as a healthy control.

This clonotype was seen repeatedly, ten times or more. The rearrangement links TRBV6-2 or TRBV6-3 to TRBJ2-4; TRBD2 matches at 14 bases. V lost 0 bases to trimming and J lost 5 bases; unmatched junction nucleotides: 9. The CDR3 contains 19 residues. Germline loops: CDR1 MNHEY, CDR2 SVGEGT. The CDR3 loop is CASSYSTSGTSGSQNIQYF. CDR3 sequence (DNA): TGTGCCAGCAGTTACTCCACCTCCGGGACTAGCGGGAGCCAAAACATTCAGTACTTC.

This clonotype was seen more than once but under ten times. The V and J genes are TRBV7-2 and TRBJ2-3, with D possibly matching TRBD2 (5 bases). V lost 1 base to trimming and J lost 2 bases, with 10 bases between them. This CDR3 has 15 residues. CDR1 is SGHTA, CDR2 FQGNSA, per germline. The CDR3 sequence: CASSLGTPNTDTQYF. CDR3 coding DNA: TGTGCCAGCAGCTTAGGGACTCCCAACACAGATACGCAGTATTTT.